Detailed here is one TCR beta chain. J lost 4 bases, V lost 6 bases, and 6 bases had no gene match. CDR3 size: 14 residues. Looked up from germline, CDR1 is MNHEY and CDR2 is SMNVEV (reference sequence). From the 5' RACE reads, TCRdb called clonotypes with MiXCR, one entry per CDR3 protein. Altogether approximately 20,000 distinct CDR3 sequences are present, 27% being singletons, with the ten largest covering 25% to 35%. This sample stems from a study of neurological immune-mediated disorders. This sequence was found in a man aged 50-60 years with HTLV-1-associated myelopathy (HAM/TSP). V gene TRBV27 combines with J gene TRBJ1-1; 9 bases line up with TRBD1. The sample was PBMCs. The CDR3: CASRRTGVGTEAFF. CDR3 DNA sequence: TGTGCCAGCAGGCGGACAGGGGTGGGCACTGAAGCTTTCTTT.